Below, 20 T cell receptor beta chains from the same sample are listed, as sequenced in a study of T cell responses to AZD1222 COVID-19 vaccine. TCRdb's copy holds only in-frame clones and misses some; the assay was immunoSEQ multiplex PCR. In the table there are some 130,000 clones, about nine tenths of which are singletons. Sample: peripheral blood, taken 28 days after the second AZD1222 dose. The receptors come from an adult who received the AZD1222 COVID-19 vaccine.

The genes are TRBV7-8 and TRBJ1-2; no clear D. The CDR3 has 14 amino acids. Germline V CDR1 and CDR2: SGHVS, FQNEAQ. V was pared by 1 base and J by 5 bases, with 11 bases between. The CDR3 DNA follows: TGTGCCAGCAGCTTAGGACCGAACGGGTATGGCTACACCTTC. Protein sequence: CASSLGPNGYGYTF.

J is TRBJ1-5 and V is TRBV19; no definite D call. The V gene lost 5 bases and the J gene lost 0 bases, with 5 bases spanning the gap. This CDR3 spans 13 amino acids. Germline CDR1 is LNHDA and CDR2 is SQIVND (reference sequence). Here the CDR3 reads CASSPNSNQPQHF. CDR3 DNA sequence: TGTGCCAGTAGTCCCAATAGCAATCAGCCCCAGCATTTT.

The chain has TRBV4-1 and TRBJ2-2, with D possibly being TRBD1 (5 bases). The CDR3 has 16 amino acids. Germline CDR1 and CDR2: MGHRA and YSYEKL. V was shortened by 1 base and J by 2 bases, with 11 bases between the two germline ends. For the CDR3, the DNA is TGCGCCAGCAGCCAAGGTTCAGGGTATAACACCGGGGAGCTGTTTTTT. Its translation is CASSQGSGYNTGELFF.

The chain combines TRBV6-1 with TRBJ2-7; TRBD2 agrees at 10 bases. The V segment lost 4 bases and the J segment 5 bases; nucleotides outside the gene matches: 5. This CDR3 region has 14 residues. The germline CDR1 and CDR2 sequences are MNHNS and SASEGT. This CDR3 reads CASSAAGGHHEQYF. The CDR3 nucleotides read TGTGCCAGCAGTGCAGCGGGGGGGCACCACGAGCAGTACTTC.

The genes are TRBV5-1 and TRBJ2-7, with 9 nucleotides matching TRBD1. Per germline, CDR1 SGHRS and CDR2 YFSETQ. This CDR3 has 15 residues. V lost 1 base and J lost 0; bases outside the gene matches: 2. CDR3 amino acids: CASSLTDRGSYEQYF. In DNA, the CDR3 is TGCGCCAGCAGCTTGACGGACAGGGGCTCCTACGAGCAGTACTTC.

The chain employs TRBV10-3 and TRBJ2-3; maybe TRBD2 (6 bases). The germline V gene encodes CDR1 ENHRY and CDR2 SYGVKD. CDR3 length equals 11 residues. Trimming pared 4 bases from V and 11 bases from J, leaving 10 bases between. In DNA, the CDR3 is TGTGCCATCAGTGGGGGCGGGGTGCAGTATTTT. This sequence encodes CAISGGGVQYF.

This chain joins TRBV7-9 and TRBJ1-2; tentatively, D is TRBD1 (5 bases). V lost 4 bases and J 4 bases, leaving 16 bases between the germline ends. The germline CDR1 and CDR2 sequences are SEHNR and FQNEAQ (reference sequence). The CDR3 totals 15 residues. CDR3 in amino acids: CASSSGTARAYGYTF. The CDR3 DNA sequence: TGTGCCAGCAGCTCAGGGACGGCGAGGGCCTATGGCTACACCTTC.

The chain couples TRBV7-3 to TRBJ2-1, with 7 bases lining up with TRBD2. V trimming: 4 bases; J trimming: 5 bases; junction bases outside the gene matches: 14. Per germline, CDR1 SGHTA and CDR2 FQGTGA. CDR3 length: 17 amino acids. The CDR3 DNA sequence: TGTGCCAGCAGCTCCTCAGAACGTGGGCGGGGGAACAATGAGCAGTTCTTC. It is translated as CASSSSERGRGNNEQFF.

The V call is TRBV19, the J call TRBJ1-4; D gene uncertain. The germline CDR1 and CDR2 sequences are LNHDA and SQIVND (reference sequence). V was clipped by 8 bases and J by 6 bases, with 13 bases between them. CDR3 length: 13 residues. Here the CDR3 DNA reads TGTGCCAGTTCCGTCGATCTACATGAAAAACTGTTTTTT. Residues: CASSVDLHEKLFF.

J is TRBJ1-1 and V is TRBV5-6, with D tentatively TRBD1 (5 bases). Germline V lookup: CDR1 SGHDT, CDR2 YYEEEE. This CDR3 has 14 residues. The V end lost 1 base, the J end lost 0 bases, and 7 bases lay between the germline ends. The chain's CDR3 is CASSLPGLNTEAFF. In DNA, the CDR3 is TGTGCCAGCAGCTTGCCAGGGCTGAACACTGAAGCTTTCTTT.

This clone was seen a single time. This chain connects TRBV11-3 to TRBJ2-3; perhaps TRBD2 as D (5 bases). There are 14 residues in the CDR3. Germline V lookup: CDR1 SGHNT, CDR2 YENEEA. Trimming stripped 2 bases from V and 4 bases from J, with 10 bases between. In DNA form, the CDR3 reads TGTGCCAGCAGCTTAAACCTAGCATCAGATACGCAGTATTTT. This gives the protein CASSLNLASDTQYF.

The CDR3 DNA reads as TGTGCCACCAGCAGGGCAGGAGGCGGGGAGCTGTTTTTT. Its protein product is CATSRAGGGELFF. V usage is TRBV15 and J usage is TRBJ2-2, with D perhaps TRBD2 (5 bases). Germline V gene data show CDR1 as LNHNV and CDR2 as YYDKDF (reference sequence). V was clipped by 3 bases and J by 7 bases, with 9 bases between them. This CDR3 is 13 amino acids long.

This clone was seen more than once but under ten times. The chain couples TRBV7-2 to TRBJ1-1; D uncertain. From germline, CDR1 is SGHTA and CDR2 FQGNSA. The CDR3 loop spans 13 amino acids. With 8 bases removed from V and 2 bases from J, the gap between germline ends came to 12 bases. In DNA form, the CDR3 reads TGTGCCAGCCTGGTCAATTTAAACACTGAAGCTTTCTTT. This codes for CASLVNLNTEAFF.

This chain links TRBV7-2 with TRBJ2-6; D may be TRBD1 (5 bases). CDR1 and CDR2 (germline): SGHTA, FQGNSA. The CDR3 length is 18 residues. V lost 2 bases and J 1 base, leaving 15 bases between the germline ends. Written as DNA, the CDR3 is TGTGCCAGCAGCTTACAGGGAATGTTTGGTTCTGGGGCCAACGTCCTGACTTTC. This encodes CASSLQGMFGSGANVLTF.

The chain recombines TRBV6-1 with TRBJ1-1; 7 positions match TRBD1. J gave up 4 bases and V 6 bases, and 17 bases lay outside the gene matches. The CDR3 spans 17 residues. Germline V gives CDR1 MNHNS, CDR2 SASEGT. The chain's CDR3 is CASREHGTVLSITEAFF. CDR3 nucleotide sequence: TGTGCCAGCAGGGAACACGGGACAGTGCTTTCAATCACTGAAGCTTTCTTT.

In its sample, this clone was seen once. The V call is TRBV5-4, the J call TRBJ2-1, with D possibly being TRBD2 (6 bases). The CDR3 consists of 18 residues. Trimming shortened V by 7 bases and J by 3 bases, and 26 bases separated the two germline ends. The V gene's germline CDR1 is SGHNT and CDR2 YYREEE (reference sequence). The CDR3 reads CASGYVGGGTSNYNEQFF. CDR3 nucleotides: TGTGCCAGCGGCTATGTGGGTGGGGGGACCTCAAACTACAATGAGCAGTTCTTC.

The chain is built from TRBV27 and TRBJ2-3; the match to TRBD2 covers 11 bases. Germline CDR1 is MNHEY and CDR2 is SMNVEV (reference sequence). V gave up 8 bases and J gave up 2 bases; unmatched junction bases: 6. The CDR3 spans 15 residues. The CDR3 DNA follows: TGTGCCAGCTCCGGGACTAGCGGAATCACAGATACGCAGTATTTT. This gives the protein CASSGTSGITDTQYF.

The sample holds one count of this clone. The chain employs TRBV19 and TRBJ2-2; D is ambiguous. V gave up 6 bases and J gave up 4 bases, with 6 bases separating them. The CDR3 contains 12 residues. Germline CDR1 is LNHDA and CDR2 is SQIVND (reference sequence). As DNA, the CDR3 is TGTGCCAGTAGCAGCTTCACCGGGGAGCTGTTTTTT. This codes for CASSSFTGELFF. The complete variable domain, with remaining parts taken from reference TRBV19 and TRBJ2-2, reads DGGITQSPKYLFRKEGQNVTLSCEQNLNHDAMYWYRQDPGQGLRLIYYSQIVNDFQKGDIAEGYSVSREKKESFPLTVTSAQKNPTAFYLCASSSFTGELFFGEGSRLTVL.

This chain links TRBV19 with TRBJ1-2; 8 nucleotides line up with TRBD1. The CDR3 contains 14 residues. The junction had 6 bases not matched to a gene; V was cut back by 3 bases and J by 6 bases. CDR1 LNHDA and CDR2 SQIVND come from the germline V gene (reference sequence). The CDR3 sequence is CASSMTRTGNGYTF. The DNA for the CDR3 is TGTGCCAGTAGTATGACTAGGACAGGGAATGGCTACACCTTC.

The chain couples TRBV19 to TRBJ2-7; D is unclear. CDR3 length: 16 amino acids. With 5 bases removed from V and 3 bases from J, the gap between germline ends came to 20 bases. Germline CDR1 LNHDA, CDR2 SQIVND (reference sequence). The CDR3 is CASSPHWTEVNYEQYF. The CDR3 DNA reads as TGTGCCAGTAGTCCGCACTGGACCGAGGTGAACTACGAGCAGTACTTC.